Below, 29 T cell receptor beta chains from the same sample are listed, as sequenced in a study of early stage breast cancer tumors. TCRdb's table, derived via immunoSEQ multiplex PCR, lists solely in-frame clones and lacks some. The sample lists roughly 5,400 clones, roughly two thirds occurring once. Sequenced sample: breast tumor tissue. All receptors derive from a person in their 60s with breast cancer.

This clone was observed once. The J gene is TRBJ2-3, the V gene TRBV29-1, with D hard to call. CDR3 size: 13 residues. CDR1 is SQVTM and CDR2 is ANQGSEA in the germline V gene. V lost 3 bases, J lost 5 bases, and 12 bases lay in between. The CDR3 DNA sequence: TGCAGCGTTGATGTATCCAGTGGAGATACGCAGTATTTT. Amino acid sequence: CSVDVSSGDTQYF.

This rearrangement joins TRBV5-6 to TRBJ1-2, with 8 bases fitting TRBD1. Trimming cost V 4 bases and J 6 bases; bases outside gene matches: 5. Germline CDR1 reads SGHDT; CDR2 reads YYEEEE. The CDR3 has 13 amino acids. The CDR3 sequence is CASSDTGGNGYTF. CDR3 sequence (DNA): TGTGCCAGCAGCGACACAGGGGGTAATGGCTACACCTTC.

Comment on this clone: A read error may account for a junction end that differs from germline. The chain uses TRBV30 and TRBJ2-2; D ambiguous. This CDR3 contains 18 residues. The germline V gene has CDR1 GTSNPN and CDR2 SVGIG (reference sequence). CDR3 sequence reads: CARSVGFIWQANTGELFF. The CDR3 bases are TGTGCCCGGAGTGTTGGGTTTATATGGCAGGCGAACACCGGGGAGCTGTTTTTT.

The table lists this clone with a few counts. The genes are TRBV4-2 and TRBJ2-5; 10 bases align to TRBD2. V dropped 0 bases and J dropped 4; count of bases not matched to a gene: 14. The CDR3 has 19 residues. Germline V CDR1 and CDR2: LGHNA, YNFKEQ. CDR3 nucleotide sequence: TGTGCCAGCAGCCAAGATAAAAGGACTAGCGGTTACCTGGGAGAGACCCAGTACTTC. Its protein product is CASSQDKRTSGYLGETQYF.

The CDR3 region has the DNA TGTGCCAGCAGTGGGACAGGATTATCAGCCCAGCATTTT. Translated, it gives CASSGTGLSAQHF. This sequence joins TRBV6-1 and TRBJ1-5; the match to TRBD1 covers 7 bases. The CDR3 loop spans 13 amino acids. The V segment lost 4 bases and the J segment 11 bases; nucleotides outside the gene matches: 8. In germline, CDR1 is MNHNS, CDR2 SASEGT.

The rearrangement joins TRBV9 to TRBJ1-2; the D is unclear. CDR1 and CDR2 from the germline V gene are SGDLS and YYNGEE. V was trimmed by 0 bases and J by 2 bases, leaving 8 bases between them. This CDR3 spans 14 amino acids. CDR3 residues: CASSVDPGNYGYTF. Here the CDR3 DNA reads TGTGCCAGCAGCGTAGATCCAGGAAACTATGGCTACACCTTC.

About this clone itself: In the same sample, other DNA sequences code for this CDR3. The rearrangement uses TRBV19 and TRBJ1-2; tentative D call: TRBD1 (5 bases). CDR1 LNHDA and CDR2 SQIVND come from the germline V gene (reference sequence). The CDR3 loop spans 14 amino acids. V was trimmed by 3 bases and J by 7 bases, leaving 15 bases between them. The CDR3 here is CASSIVQDPRGYTF. The CDR3 DNA is TGTGCCAGTAGTATCGTACAGGACCCCCGTGGCTACACCTTC.

This clone has a handful of counts. J is TRBJ2-1 and V is TRBV19; perhaps D is TRBD1 or TRBD2 (5 bases each). This CDR3 is 15 amino acids long. Trimming removed 1 base at V and 1 base at J, with 8 bases between. Germline CDR1 and CDR2: LNHDA and SQIVND (reference sequence). The CDR3 reads CASSIVGRSYNEQFF. DNA of the CDR3: TGTGCCAGTAGTATAGTGGGACGATCCTACAATGAGCAGTTCTTC.

The CDR3 bases are TGCGCCAGCAGTGACCAGCCCGGGGAGACCCAGTACTTC. Amino acids: CASSDQPGETQYF. The chain uses TRBV10-1 and TRBJ2-5, with unresolved D. This CDR3 region has 13 residues. Per germline, CDR1 WNHNN and CDR2 SYGVQD (reference sequence). V dropped 3 bases and J dropped 5 bases, with 10 bases sitting between them.

J is TRBJ2-1 and V is TRBV6-5; no clear D gene. The germline V gene encodes CDR1 MNHEY and CDR2 SVGAGI. The germline V and J ends were trimmed by 6 bases and 7 bases, with 4 bases remaining between them. The CDR3 consists of 10 residues. This CDR3 reads CASSFNEQFF. CDR3 DNA sequence: TGTGCCAGCAGCTTTAATGAGCAGTTCTTC.

This CDR3 reads CASSRLSPGLAGAGGNEQFF. CDR3 bases: TGTGCCAGCAGCCGCCTCTCACCGGGACTAGCGGGGGCCGGGGGCAATGAGCAGTTCTTC. V usage is TRBV11-3 and J usage is TRBJ2-1; 14 bases map to TRBD2. V was pared by 5 bases and J by 6 bases, with 18 bases of the junction left unmatched. CDR1 SGHNT and CDR2 YENEEA come from the germline V gene. CDR3 length: 20 amino acids.

The chain is built from TRBV5-4 and TRBJ2-1; 7 positions agree with TRBD1. The CDR3 length is 15 residues. Germline CDR1 SGHNT, CDR2 YYREEE (reference sequence). With V trimmed by 4 bases and J by 2 bases, 6 bases remained unmatched. CDR3 residues: CASSKGQKTYNEQFF. In DNA form, the CDR3 reads TGTGCCAGCAGCAAGGGACAGAAGACCTACAATGAGCAGTTCTTC.

This chain connects TRBV11-3 to TRBJ2-1; D unclear. The CDR3 is made up of 12 amino acids. The germline gives CDR1 SGHNT, CDR2 YENEEA. Trimming left V 3 bases short and J 9 bases short, with 9 bases between. This CDR3 reads CASSFGLIEQFF. The DNA of the CDR3 is TGTGCCAGCAGCTTTGGTCTAATTGAGCAGTTCTTC.

The V call is TRBV29-1, the J call TRBJ1-2; 8 bases align to TRBD1. The CDR3 loop spans 13 amino acids. Per germline, CDR1 SQVTM and CDR2 ANQGSEA. V lost 1 base to trimming and J lost 8 bases; unmatched junction nucleotides: 6. The CDR3: CSVEVRTGLGYTF. The DNA for the CDR3 is TGCAGCGTTGAAGTTCGGACAGGGTTAGGCTACACCTTC.

The J gene is TRBJ2-1, the V gene TRBV9; a possible D gene is TRBD2 (6 bases). Trimming shortened V by 4 bases and J by 5 bases, and 13 bases separated the two germline ends. Germline-derived CDR1 and CDR2 are SGDLS and YYNGEE. The CDR3 is made up of 14 amino acids. The DNA of the CDR3 is TGTGCCAGCAGCTTCGGGACTGGGCACAATGAGCAGTTCTTC. This encodes CASSFGTGHNEQFF.

J is TRBJ1-2 and V is TRBV2; D gene ambiguous. V shed 4 bases and J shed 5 bases, with 20 bases lying between them. The CDR3 extends over 16 amino acids. The germline V gene has CDR1 SNHLY and CDR2 FYNNEI. The CDR3 loop reads CASSGNGEGRTYGYTF. In DNA form, the CDR3 reads TGTGCCAGCAGTGGAAACGGCGAGGGTAGGACGTATGGCTACACCTTC.

The rearrangement links TRBV19 to TRBJ1-2, with 7 bases matching TRBD1. The CDR3 loop spans 16 amino acids. The J segment lost 0 bases and the V segment lost 4 bases, leaving 8 bases of the junction unmatched. Per the germline V gene, CDR1 is LNHDA and CDR2 is SQIVND (reference sequence). CDR3 amino acids: CASSTSGTVTNYGYTF. For the CDR3, the DNA is TGTGCCAGTAGTACCAGCGGGACAGTTACTAACTATGGCTACACCTTC.

The V call is TRBV11-3, the J call TRBJ2-2, with D perhaps matching TRBD2 (6 bases). Looked up from germline, CDR1 is SGHNT and CDR2 is YENEEA. V was pared by 7 bases and J by 5 bases, with 17 bases between. The CDR3 is 15 residues long. The CDR3 is CASKSGEYVTGELFF. The CDR3, as DNA: TGTGCCAGCAAGTCGGGGGAGTACGTAACCGGGGAGCTGTTTTTT.

J is TRBJ2-5 and V is TRBV28; D remains unclear. Germline loops: CDR1 MDHEN, CDR2 SYDVKM. V lost 5 bases and J lost 5, with 9 bases in between. The CDR3 spans 12 residues. CDR3 region: CASSPWGETQYF. In DNA form, the CDR3 reads TGTGCCAGCAGTCCCTGGGGTGAGACCCAGTACTTC.

The chain employs TRBV10-3 and TRBJ1-1, with D tentatively TRBD1 (6 bases). CDR3 size: 13 residues. Looked up from germline, CDR1 is ENHRY and CDR2 is SYGVKD. The ends were cut back, 11 bases at V and 8 bases at J, with 21 bases in the middle. CDR3 region: CAARGGGESEAFF. CDR3 in DNA: TGTGCCGCCCGCGGGGGCGGCGAGTCCGAAGCTTTCTTT.

The chain carries TRBV27 and TRBJ2-7; D remains ambiguous. CDR1 MNHEY and CDR2 SMNVEV come from the germline V gene (reference sequence). Trimming removed 5 bases from V and 2 bases from J, with 10 bases in between. This CDR3 is 13 amino acids long. CDR3 bases: TGTGCCAGCAGTGCCTTTATGACCTACGAGCAGTACTTC. Encoded protein: CASSAFMTYEQYF.

This clone was seen a single time. The chain joins TRBV9 to TRBJ2-1; the match to TRBD2 covers 8 bases. V trimming: 0 bases; J trimming: 3 bases; junction bases outside the gene matches: 8. In germline, CDR1 is SGDLS, CDR2 YYNGEE. The CDR3 has 17 residues. CDR3 protein: CASSVARTGGDYNEQFF. The CDR3 bases are TGTGCCAGCAGCGTAGCTAGGACGGGAGGGGACTACAATGAGCAGTTCTTC.

This clone was detected only a few times. The chain uses TRBV15 and TRBJ1-1; TRBD1 aligns across 9 bases. The germline V gene has CDR1 LNHNV and CDR2 YYDKDF (reference sequence). The junction had 5 bases not matched to a gene; V was cut back by 5 bases and J by 1 base. This CDR3 comprises 15 residues. The CDR3 region is CATSWPGQGNTEAFF. CDR3 sequence (DNA): TGTGCCACCAGCTGGCCGGGACAGGGGAACACTGAAGCTTTCTTT.

The chain couples TRBV9 to TRBJ2-5; tentatively, D is TRBD1 (5 bases). Germline loops: CDR1 SGDLS, CDR2 YYNGEE. This CDR3 has 15 residues. Deletions cut 0 bases from V and 2 bases from J, with 11 bases between. The CDR3 region is CASSVAVTVQETQYF. The CDR3 nucleotides read TGTGCCAGCAGCGTAGCTGTGACAGTGCAAGAGACCCAGTACTTC.

The chain links TRBV19 to TRBJ1-2; possibly TRBD1 for D (5 bases). Trimming took off 2 bases at V and 4 bases at J, with 11 bases between the two ends. Germline CDR1 and CDR2: LNHDA and SQIVND (reference sequence). The CDR3 has 14 amino acids. CDR3 amino acids: CASSITVTVYGYTF. The CDR3, as DNA: TGTGCCAGTAGTATAACAGTGACAGTCTATGGCTACACCTTC.

The gene calls are TRBV30 and TRBJ2-7, with 12 bases matching TRBD2. Germline V gene data show CDR1 as GTSNPN and CDR2 as SVGIG (reference sequence). J lost 1 base, V lost 8 bases, and 3 bases had no gene match. The CDR3 spans 13 residues. The CDR3 DNA reads as TGTGCCGGGGGACTAGCGGGTTCCTACGAGCAGTACTTC. Translated, it gives CAGGLAGSYEQYF.

The chain carries TRBV30 and TRBJ1-1; D is unclear. Trimming left V 5 bases short and J 10 bases short, with 17 bases between. This CDR3 region has 12 residues. The germline CDR1 and CDR2 sequences are GTSNPN and SVGIG (reference sequence). This CDR3 is CAWHSPIGRAFF. The CDR3 DNA is TGTGCCTGGCATTCTCCGATCGGGAGAGCTTTCTTT.

Regarding this clone: Sequence at one end of the junction differs from germline and may be a read error. This chain links TRBV7-9 with TRBJ2-7; 7 nucleotides line up with TRBD1. The germline gives CDR1 SEHNR, CDR2 FQNEAQ (reference sequence). The CDR3 is 13 residues long. The CDR3 DNA sequence: TGCGCCAGCAGCCAAGGGGGCAGGTACGAGCAGTACTTC. It translates to CASSQGGRYEQYF.

In its sample, this clone ranks as medium-sized. The genes are TRBV19 and TRBJ1-2; D remains ambiguous. This CDR3 region has 12 residues. Germline V gene lookup returns CDR1 LNHDA and CDR2 SQIVND (reference sequence). V was clipped by 6 bases and J by 4 bases, with 9 bases between them. The CDR3 sequence is CASSDYRYGYTF. The CDR3 DNA reads TGTGCCAGTAGCGATTACCGCTATGGCTACACCTTC.